Presented here are 16 T cell receptor beta chains from one specimen sequenced in a study of T cell repertoires in cytomegalovirus infection. TCRdb ran MiXCR on the reads and lists one entry per CDR3 protein. The sample has 310,000 or so distinct CDR3 sequences, around a sixth seen once. The sequenced sample was PBMCs. Every receptor here comes from a human donor in good health (CMV status not recorded). Some clones in this sample may be carry-over from other donors' samples.

CDR3: CSAISGGARETQYF. CDR3 nucleotides: TGCAGTGCTATTAGCGGGGGGGCTCGAGAGACCCAGTACTTC. This rearrangement joins TRBV20-1 to TRBJ2-5; 11 nucleotides line up with TRBD2. CDR1 and CDR2 from the germline V gene are DFQATT and SNEGSKA (reference sequence). V shed 4 bases, J shed 4 bases, and the junction held 5 bases outside the gene matches. The CDR3 consists of 14 residues.

This clonotype was detected ten times or more. This sequence joins TRBV12-3 or TRBV12-4 and TRBJ1-4; TRBD1 might be the D (5 bases). Trimming took off 0 bases at V and 3 bases at J, with 8 bases between the two ends. The CDR3 extends over 15 amino acids. The CDR3 region is CASSLAGTANEKLFF. For the CDR3, the DNA is TGTGCCAGCAGTTTAGCGGGGACGGCTAATGAAAAACTGTTTTTT.

Many counts were recorded for this clonotype. The chain employs TRBV7-3 and TRBJ2-2; TRBD1 might be the D (7 bases). Germline loops: CDR1 SGHTA, CDR2 FQGTGA. The CDR3 consists of 17 residues. V lost 4 bases, J lost 1 base, and 16 bases lay in between. The CDR3 sequence: CASSYLGGQWNTGELFF. CDR3 bases: TGTGCCAGCAGCTACCTCGGGGGACAGTGGAACACCGGGGAGCTGTTTTTT.

This clonotype was recorded only once. The genes are TRBV20-1 and TRBJ2-7, with unresolved D. Trimming took 0 bases from V and 0 from J, leaving 12 bases between them. The CDR3 consists of 15 residues. Germline lookup yields CDR1 DFQATT and CDR2 SNEGSKA (reference sequence). The CDR3 loop reads CSARDPEGISYEQYF. The CDR3 coding sequence is TGCAGTGCTAGAGACCCCGAAGGAATCTCCTACGAGCAGTACTTC.

This sequence joins TRBV6-2 or TRBV6-3 and TRBJ1-1; tentatively, D is TRBD1 (5 bases). The V end lost 2 bases, the J end lost 2 bases, and 9 bases lay between the germline ends. The germline V gene encodes CDR1 MNHEY and CDR2 SVGEGT. This CDR3 comprises 14 residues. The DNA for the CDR3 is TGTGCCAGCAGTTACACCAGGGTCAACACTGAAGCTTTCTTT. Protein product: CASSYTRVNTEAFF.

This clonotype came up a few times. V gene TRBV5-4 combines with J gene TRBJ1-6, with 7 bases fitting TRBD1. Per the germline V gene, CDR1 is SGHNT and CDR2 is YYREEE (reference sequence). There are 17 residues in the CDR3. The V segment lost 5 bases and the J segment 0 bases; nucleotides outside the gene matches: 8. The CDR3 DNA reads as TGTGCCAGCAGACAAACGACAGGGAACTCCTATAATTCACCCCTCCACTTT. Translated, it gives CASRQTTGNSYNSPLHF.

The genes are TRBV28 and TRBJ2-7, with 11 bases aligning to TRBD1. V shed 6 bases and J 2 bases; nucleotides not matched to a gene: 9. Germline CDR1 reads MDHEN; CDR2 reads SYDVKM. The CDR3 has 16 residues. The CDR3 protein is CASRGTGGESTYEQYF. The CDR3 nucleotides read TGTGCCAGCAGGGGGACAGGGGGGGAATCTACCTACGAGCAGTACTTC.

This clonotype was found a few times. The CDR3 DNA reads as TGTGCCAGTCACTCCTCCTTGACTAGAAGCCAGCCCCAGCATTTT. Translation: CASHSSLTRSQPQHF. The V call is TRBV19, the J call TRBJ1-5; D is unresolved. The length of the CDR3 is 15 residues. V was pared by 8 bases and J by 7 bases, with 21 bases between. The V gene's germline CDR1 is LNHDA and CDR2 SQIVND (reference sequence).

This clonotype was detected a few times. The chain couples TRBV10-3 to TRBJ2-3; D may be TRBD1 (7 bases). V gave up 6 bases and J gave up 5 bases, with 15 bases separating them. From germline, CDR1 is ENHRY and CDR2 SYGVKD. CDR3 length: 14 residues. Written as DNA, the CDR3 is TGTGCCATCAGCCCGGGGGCAGGGGGAGATACGCAGTATTTT. It codes for CAISPGAGGDTQYF.

This chain links TRBV28 with TRBJ1-2, with D possibly TRBD1 on 6 matching bases. The CDR3 is made up of 16 amino acids. Per the germline V gene, CDR1 is MDHEN and CDR2 is SYDVKM. V was shortened by 3 bases and J by 0 bases, with 14 bases between the two germline ends. CDR3 sequence reads: CASSFRGGWTNYGYTF. The CDR3 DNA sequence: TGTGCCAGCAGTTTCCGAGGGGGTTGGACTAACTATGGCTACACCTTC.

This clonotype was counted between two and nine times. This chain links TRBV20-1 with TRBJ1-5; 7 bases fit TRBD1. Trimming took 6 bases from V and 4 from J; bases not matched to a gene: 9. Germline CDR1 DFQATT, CDR2 SNEGSKA (reference sequence). The CDR3 is made up of 14 amino acids. This CDR3 reads CSAPGQSRNQPQHF. The CDR3 DNA is TGCAGTGCCCCGGGACAGAGTCGTAATCAGCCCCAGCATTTT.

This clonotype has a count of ten or more. The J gene is TRBJ2-1, the V gene TRBV7-2; TRBD1 or TRBD2 may be the D gene (5 bases each). Germline CDR1 reads SGHTA; CDR2 reads FQGNSA. Trimming shortened V by 1 base and J by 5 bases, and 21 bases separated the two germline ends. The CDR3 length is 18 residues. The CDR3 nucleotides read TGTGCCAGCAGCTTAGAGGGTTACGGGGCCCAGCTAAACAATGAGCAGTTCTTC. Translated: CASSLEGYGAQLNNEQFF.

This clonotype came up a few times. The V and J genes are TRBV11-2 and TRBJ1-4; 7 nucleotides align to TRBD1. This CDR3 comprises 15 residues. In germline, CDR1 is SGHAT, CDR2 FQNNGV. After removal of 1 base from V and 8 bases from J, the junction contained 7 bases not matched to a gene. In nucleotides, the CDR3 is TGTGCCAGCAGCTTAGGGTTGAACAGGGGAGAAAAACTGTTTTTT. It is translated as CASSLGLNRGEKLFF.

This chain uses TRBV20-1 with TRBJ2-3; no firm D call. Germline CDR1 DFQATT, CDR2 SNEGSKA (reference sequence). CDR3 size: 16 residues. The V gene lost 6 bases and the J gene lost 2 bases, with 21 bases spanning the gap. CDR3 region: CSADDSWTRATDTQYF. As DNA, the CDR3 is TGCAGTGCCGACGACTCATGGACCCGGGCCACAGATACGCAGTATTTT.

The V gene is TRBV19, the J gene TRBJ2-2; 7 bases match TRBD1. Germline loops: CDR1 LNHDA, CDR2 SQIVND (reference sequence). V lost 4 bases to trimming and J lost 7 bases; unmatched junction nucleotides: 6. The CDR3 covers 14 residues. The CDR3, as DNA: TGTGCCAGTAGTACGACAGGGCTAGGCGGGGAGCTGTTTTTT. Protein product: CASSTTGLGGELFF. Variable domain in full (rest from reference TRBV19 and TRBJ2-2): DGGITQSPKYLFRKEGQNVTLSCEQNLNHDAMYWYRQDPGQGLRLIYYSQIVNDFQKGDIAEGYSVSREKKESFPLTVTSAQKNPTAFYLCASSTTGLGGELFFGEGSRLTVL.

This chain uses TRBV7-2 with TRBJ2-5; D is perhaps TRBD1 (6 bases). Germline assignment: CDR1 SGHTA and CDR2 FQGNSA. V lost 5 bases and J lost 1, with 8 bases in between. This CDR3 is 13 amino acids long. CDR3 loop: CASSNRAQETQYF. The CDR3 DNA reads as TGTGCCAGCAGCAACAGGGCCCAAGAGACCCAGTACTTC.